These T cell receptor beta chains were read from a single sample in a study of blood T cell repertoires in COVID-19. This table comes from immunoSEQ multiplex PCR, and its TCRdb copy is limited to in-frame clones, with some not included. The table lists 100,000 to 120,000 clones, roughly 80% of them singletons. Sequenced material: peripheral blood. The receptors were gathered from a woman aged 70-85 years with acute or convalescent COVID-19. The CDR3 runs from the conserved cysteine through the conserved F or W. A clone size is listed for some rows: how often the clone was seen (once, few, many), or a class if it is expanded.

>TRBV30|-|13|TRBJ1-1
CASGGQYNTEAFF
>TRBV9|-|20|TRBJ2-1
CASSVEPGMRTGSGHNEQFF
>TRBV24-1|-|14|TRBJ2-3
CATSEDRGTDTQYF
>TRBV19|-|18|TRBJ2-4
CASKGGDGIGIAKNIQYF
>TRBV7-3|once|16|TRBJ2-1
CASSLVASGTYNEQFF
>TRBV5-4|-|15|TRBJ2-3
CASSLGGSNTDTQYF
>TRBV6-1|-|18|TRBJ1-1
CASSGGRTGSVIDTEAFF
>TRBV30|-|14|TRBJ2-1
CAWRLGGGIYEQFF
>TRBV6-5|few|15|TRBJ1-1
CASSYDWAGVMGAFF
>TRBV6-5|-|14|TRBJ2-3
CASRLAGITDTQYF
>TRBV12-5|-|10|TRBJ2-7
CASDSVLQYF
>TRBV10-3|-|16|TRBJ2-1
CAISVSLSGEYNEQFF
>TRBV7-8|once|20|TRBJ2-2
CASSLAHSPHGGANTGELFF
>TRBV19|-|15|TRBJ2-2
CASLTSGANTGELFF
>TRBV28|-|15|TRBJ1-5
CASSLWAGSNQPQHF
>TRBV5-6|medium-sized|16|TRBJ1-1
CASNEGVTSLNTEAFF
>TRBV9|-|16|TRBJ2-3
CASSVGGDSSTDTQYF
>TRBV30|-|13|TRBJ2-3
CAWRRGLTDTQYF
>TRBV5-1|-|16|TRBJ2-1
CASSLLGGTSYNEQFF
>TRBV5-5|few|14|TRBJ1-2
CASSADTWAYGYTF
>TRBV11-2|-|14|TRBJ2-7
CASSPLTRAYEQYF
>TRBV29-1|-|13|TRBJ2-3
CSVSGRATDTQYF
>TRBV9|-|18|TRBJ2-2
CASSVHQGESPATGELFF
>TRBV19|-|16|TRBJ2-5
CASSTLGSGAEETQYF
>TRBV29-1|-|14|TRBJ2-1
CSVEGSNSYNEQFF
>TRBV3-1/TRBV3-2|-|14|TRBJ1-1
CASTQGVANTEAFF
>TRBV6-6|once|13|TRBJ1-1
CASSPSDRGYAFF
>TRBV7-9|-|16|TRBJ1-1
CASSAVRSDMNTEAFF
>TRBV10-3|-|15|TRBJ2-2
CAISDHGANTGELFF
>TRBV25-1|-|18|TRBJ2-5
CASSGFGGGQGGSETQYF
>TRBV6-2/TRBV6-3|-|15|TRBJ1-5
CASRYGDRDNQPQHF
>TRBV9|-|15|TRBJ2-3
CASSPPSLPADTQYF
>TRBV18|few|16|TRBJ1-5
CASSPTGTESNQPQHF
>TRBV6-5|-|13|TRBJ1-6
CASSYRGRSPLHF
>TRBV30|-|16|TRBJ2-4
CAWSGGQGVSKNIQYF
>TRBV7-2|-|15|TRBJ1-3
CASSSWTGSGNTIYF
>TRBV19|-|15|TRBJ1-6
CASRPTGSANSPLHF
>TRBV9|-|15|TRBJ1-5
CASSVGDRGNQPQHF
>TRBV7-8|many|15|TRBJ2-1
CASSSQRGGRNEQFF
>TRBV6-1|-|17|TRBJ2-5
CASSEGPTSGGQETQYF
>TRBV4-1|once|13|TRBJ1-6
CASSPFYNSPLHF
>TRBV3-1/TRBV3-2|-|14|TRBJ1-2
CASSLPGQVDGYTF
>TRBV28|-|10|TRBJ2-5
CASSQETQYF
>TRBV19|-|17|TRBJ1-3
CASSIRTGGSSGNTIYF
>TRBV9|-|16|TRBJ2-5
CASSSGLAGYQETQYF
>TRBV6-5|few|15|TRBJ1-5
CASSYRQGLNQPQHF
>TRBV7-8|-|13|TRBJ1-1
CASTLGAGGEAFF
>TRBV5-8|-|13|TRBJ2-3
CASSARGTDTQYF
>TRBV6-2/TRBV6-3|-|17|TRBJ1-6
CASSYVRRRSYNSPLHF
>TRBV7-2|-|15|TRBJ1-2
CASSLASGGNYGYTF
>TRBV29-1|-|16|TRBJ2-3
CSVPPWASGNTDTQYF
>TRBV16|-|15|TRBJ2-7
CASSQLAGETYEQYF
>TRBV2|-|12|TRBJ2-7
CASSDVMYEQYF
>TRBV5-1|few|14|TRBJ2-1
CASSPGLVDNEQFF
>TRBV2|-|19|TRBJ2-3
CASSVRGGLSRFITDTQYF